The 15 T cell receptor beta chains reported below all come from one sample, sequenced in a study of T cell responses to AZD1222 COVID-19 vaccine. Profiled with immunoSEQ multiplex PCR; TCRdb holds only in-frame clones, not every one. This sample yields tens of thousands of clones, of which less than 90% are seen a single time; 5.5% to 8% belongs to the top ten. The specimen was peripheral blood, collected on day 0 of AZD1222 vaccination. The source of these receptors is an adult in good health.

J is TRBJ2-3 and V is TRBV5-4; D is perhaps TRBD1 (6 bases). The CDR3 has 14 amino acids. Germline V gene data show CDR1 as SGHNT and CDR2 as YYREEE (reference sequence). Trimming pared 0 bases from V and 6 bases from J, leaving 11 bases between. The DNA for the CDR3 is TGTGCCAGCAGCTTGGATCCTAGGGGGGATACGCAGTATTTT. Protein product: CASSLDPRGDTQYF.

This chain links TRBV13 with TRBJ2-1; no firm D call. V was trimmed by 5 bases and J by 5 bases, leaving 13 bases between them. This CDR3 is 14 amino acids long. In germline, CDR1 is PRHDT, CDR2 FYEKMQ (reference sequence). CDR3 region: CASSPRSINNEQFF. The CDR3 DNA is TGTGCCAGCAGCCCCCGTTCTATTAACAATGAGCAGTTCTTC.

This clone appeared once. V is TRBV7-2 and J is TRBJ2-7; TRBD2 matches at 14 bases. The CDR3 totals 15 residues. J lost 7 bases, V lost 5 bases, and 7 bases had no gene match. The germline V gene has CDR1 SGHTA and CDR2 FQGNSA. Written as DNA, the CDR3 is TGTGCCAGCAGCACACCGACTAGCGGGAGGGGAGAGCAGTACTTC. Translation: CASSTPTSGRGEQYF.

V and J are TRBV7-2 and TRBJ2-3; TRBD1 agrees at 7 bases. From germline, CDR1 is SGHTA and CDR2 FQGNSA. The CDR3 is made up of 16 amino acids. J was trimmed by 0 bases and V by 3 bases; bases with no gene match: 6. CDR3 residues: CASSLEDRSSTDTQYF. CDR3 bases: TGTGCCAGCAGCTTGGAGGACAGGTCTAGCACAGATACGCAGTATTTT.

The rearrangement uses TRBV10-2 and TRBJ1-4; perhaps TRBD1 as D (6 bases). Trimming took 3 bases from V and 7 from J, leaving 12 bases between them. This CDR3 has 14 amino acids. The V gene's germline CDR1 is WSHSY and CDR2 SAAADI. This CDR3 reads CASSEADSSEKLFF. For the CDR3, the DNA is TGCGCCAGCAGTGAAGCGGACAGCAGTGAAAAACTGTTTTTT.

The chain carries TRBV5-1 and TRBJ2-1, with TRBD2 as a possible D gene (5 bases). Trimming cost V 4 bases and J 9 bases, with 11 bases left between them. This CDR3 has 12 residues. The V gene's germline CDR1 is SGHRS and CDR2 YFSETQ. The chain's CDR3 is CASSVGVSEQFF. The DNA of the CDR3 is TGCGCCAGCAGCGTGGGAGTAAGTGAGCAGTTCTTC.

The chain employs TRBV6-1 and TRBJ1-1; D is unresolved. The CDR3 totals 13 residues. V shed 2 bases and J shed 2 bases, with 6 bases lying between them. Germline V lookup: CDR1 MNHNS, CDR2 SASEGT. The CDR3 DNA is TGTGCCAGCAGTGAACTAGGAAACACTGAAGCTTTCTTT. This encodes CASSELGNTEAFF.

The V and J genes are TRBV27 and TRBJ2-7; 8 bases fit TRBD2. The CDR3 consists of 15 residues. Germline-derived CDR1 and CDR2 are MNHEY and SMNVEV (reference sequence). V shed 3 bases and J 5 bases; nucleotides not matched to a gene: 9. CDR3 protein: CASSFVSGGSNEQYF. CDR3 nucleotide sequence: TGTGCCAGCAGTTTTGTCTCGGGGGGGTCTAACGAGCAGTACTTC.

This clone was counted a single time. The rearrangement uses TRBV29-1 and TRBJ2-2; no clear D gene. V lost 0 bases and J 5 bases, leaving 13 bases between the germline ends. The CDR3 spans 15 residues. The germline V gene encodes CDR1 SQVTM and CDR2 ANQGSEA. CDR3 DNA sequence: TGCAGCGTTGAAGATGCACCCCTCGGGACCGGGGAGCTGTTTTTT. Protein product: CSVEDAPLGTGELFF.

This chain joins TRBV25-1 and TRBJ1-6; no reliable D call. Trimming pared 3 bases from V and 7 bases from J, leaving 10 bases between. CDR1 is MGHDK and CDR2 is SYGVNS in the germline V gene. This CDR3 has 14 amino acids. The CDR3 region is CASSEFNGNSPLHF. In DNA, the CDR3 is TGTGCCAGCAGTGAGTTTAACGGGAATTCACCCCTCCACTTT.

The genes are TRBV6-2 or TRBV6-3 and TRBJ2-3, with 10 positions matching TRBD2. Germline lookup yields CDR1 MNHEY and CDR2 SVGEGT. This CDR3 region has 18 residues. Trimming removed 4 bases from V and 2 bases from J; junction bases left unmatched: 12. CDR3 nucleotides: TGTGCCAGCAGTTTTACCCGGACTAGCGGTTTTTACACAGATACGCAGTATTTT. Amino acid sequence: CASSFTRTSGFYTDTQYF.

The chain has TRBV5-4 and TRBJ2-2, with 9 bases lining up with TRBD1. The CDR3 is 14 amino acids. The V segment lost 7 bases and the J segment 6 bases; nucleotides outside the gene matches: 7. The germline gives CDR1 SGHNT, CDR2 YYREEE (reference sequence). DNA of the CDR3: TGTGCCAGCGAACCGGGACAGGGTTCCGGGGAGCTGTTTTTT. It encodes CASEPGQGSGELFF.

This clone was recorded once. This CDR3 reads CSVEIGTGVPDTQYF. The CDR3 DNA follows: TGCAGCGTTGAAATCGGGACAGGGGTACCAGATACGCAGTATTTT. J is TRBJ2-3 and V is TRBV29-1; 10 positions match TRBD1. CDR3 length: 15 amino acids. The V segment lost 2 bases and the J segment 4 bases; nucleotides outside the gene matches: 6. Germline loops: CDR1 SQVTM, CDR2 ANQGSEA.

This clone has more than one count but fewer than ten. The V and J genes are TRBV5-1 and TRBJ2-7; either TRBD1 or TRBD2 may fit D (5 bases each). V lost 4 bases to trimming and J lost 2 bases, with 10 bases between them. This CDR3 region has 13 residues. Germline V gene sequence: CDR1 SGHRS, CDR2 YFSETQ. CDR3 in amino acids: CASSVGTAYEQYF. The CDR3, as DNA: TGCGCCAGCAGCGTCGGGACGGCCTACGAGCAGTACTTC.

The chain combines TRBV4-1 with TRBJ1-3, with TRBD1 as a possible D gene (5 bases). Trimming left V 4 bases short and J 3 bases short, with 16 bases between. CDR1 MGHRA and CDR2 YSYEKL come from the germline V gene. This CDR3 spans 16 amino acids. DNA of the CDR3: TGCGCCAGCAGCCTCACCCCAGGGCGGAGTGGAAACACCATATATTTT. Protein sequence: CASSLTPGRSGNTIYF.